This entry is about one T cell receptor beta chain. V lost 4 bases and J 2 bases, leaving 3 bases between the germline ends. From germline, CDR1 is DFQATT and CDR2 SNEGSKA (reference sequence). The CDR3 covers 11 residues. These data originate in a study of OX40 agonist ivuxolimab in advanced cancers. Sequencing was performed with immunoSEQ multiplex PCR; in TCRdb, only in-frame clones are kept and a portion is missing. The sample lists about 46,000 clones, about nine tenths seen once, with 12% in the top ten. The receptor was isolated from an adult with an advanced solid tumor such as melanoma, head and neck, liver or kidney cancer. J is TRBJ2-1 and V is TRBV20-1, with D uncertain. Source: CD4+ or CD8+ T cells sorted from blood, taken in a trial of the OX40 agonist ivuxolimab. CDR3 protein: CSAKAYNEQFF. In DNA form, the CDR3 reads TGCAGTGCTAAAGCCTACAATGAGCAGTTCTTC.